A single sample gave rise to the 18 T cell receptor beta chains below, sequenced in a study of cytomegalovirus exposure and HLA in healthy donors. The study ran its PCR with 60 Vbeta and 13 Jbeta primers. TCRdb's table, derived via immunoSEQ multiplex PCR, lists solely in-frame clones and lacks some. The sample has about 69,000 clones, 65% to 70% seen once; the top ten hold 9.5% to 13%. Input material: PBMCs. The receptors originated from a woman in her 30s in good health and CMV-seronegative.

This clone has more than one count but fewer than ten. As DNA, the CDR3 is TGTGCCAGCAGAGGGGGATTTAACTATGGCTACACCTTC. Translated, it gives CASRGGFNYGYTF. This chain uses TRBV2 with TRBJ1-2; TRBD1 might be the D (6 bases). CDR3 length: 13 amino acids. Germline V gene sequence: CDR1 SNHLY, CDR2 FYNNEI. V lost 6 bases and J 1 base, leaving 9 bases between the germline ends.

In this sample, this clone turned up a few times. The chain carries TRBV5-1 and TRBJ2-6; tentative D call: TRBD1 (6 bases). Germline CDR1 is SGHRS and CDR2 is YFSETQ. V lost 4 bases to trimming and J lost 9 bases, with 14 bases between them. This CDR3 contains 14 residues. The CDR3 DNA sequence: TGCGCCAGCAGCGACAAACAGGGATTCAACGTCCTGACTTTC. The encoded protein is CASSDKQGFNVLTF.

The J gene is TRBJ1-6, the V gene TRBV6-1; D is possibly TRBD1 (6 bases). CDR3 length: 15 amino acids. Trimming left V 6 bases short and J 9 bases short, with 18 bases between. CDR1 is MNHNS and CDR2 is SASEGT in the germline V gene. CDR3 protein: CASRVDRRPSSPLHF. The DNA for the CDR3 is TGTGCCAGCAGAGTCGACAGGAGGCCGAGTTCACCCCTCCACTTT.

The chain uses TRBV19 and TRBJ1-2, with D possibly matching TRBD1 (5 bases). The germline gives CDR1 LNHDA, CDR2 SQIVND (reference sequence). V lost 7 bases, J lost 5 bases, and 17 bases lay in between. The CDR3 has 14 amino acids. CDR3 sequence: CASKSFGREYGYTF. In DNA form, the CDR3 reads TGTGCCAGTAAATCATTCGGCAGGGAATATGGCTACACCTTC.

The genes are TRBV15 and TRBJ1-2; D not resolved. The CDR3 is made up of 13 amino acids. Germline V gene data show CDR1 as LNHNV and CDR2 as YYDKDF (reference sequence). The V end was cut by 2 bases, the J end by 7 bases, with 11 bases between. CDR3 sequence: CATSRPPTAGYTF. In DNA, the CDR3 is TGTGCCACCAGCAGACCCCCCACAGCTGGCTACACCTTC.

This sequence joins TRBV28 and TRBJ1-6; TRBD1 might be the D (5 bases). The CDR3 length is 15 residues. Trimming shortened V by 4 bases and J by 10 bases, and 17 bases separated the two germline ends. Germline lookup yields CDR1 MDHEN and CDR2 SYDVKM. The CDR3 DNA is TGTGCCAGCAGTTCACCCGGGGGGACTTCATCACCCCTCCACTTT. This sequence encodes CASSSPGGTSSPLHF.

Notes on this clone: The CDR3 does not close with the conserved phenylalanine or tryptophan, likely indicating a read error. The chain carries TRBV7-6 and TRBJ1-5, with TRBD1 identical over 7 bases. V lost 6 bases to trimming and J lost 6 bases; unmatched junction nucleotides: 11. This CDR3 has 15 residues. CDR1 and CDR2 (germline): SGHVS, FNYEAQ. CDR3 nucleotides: TGTGCCAGCAGTTATTCTACAGGGGCGGGTCAGCCCCAGCATGTT. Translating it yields CASSYSTGAGQPQHV.

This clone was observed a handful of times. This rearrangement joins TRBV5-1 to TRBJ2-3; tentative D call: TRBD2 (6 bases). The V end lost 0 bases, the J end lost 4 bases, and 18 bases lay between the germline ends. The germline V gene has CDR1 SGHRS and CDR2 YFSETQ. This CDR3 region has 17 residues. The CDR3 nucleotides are TGCGCCAGCAGCTTGGATCGGGGGAATGTCTTGGCAGATACGCAGTATTTT. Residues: CASSLDRGNVLADTQYF.

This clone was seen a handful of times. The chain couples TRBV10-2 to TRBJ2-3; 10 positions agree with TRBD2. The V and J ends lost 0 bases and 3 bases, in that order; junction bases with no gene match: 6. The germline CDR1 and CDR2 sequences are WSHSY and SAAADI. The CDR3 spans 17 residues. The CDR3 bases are TGCGCCAGCAGTGAGTCTTTGAGCGGGGGGGCGACAGATACGCAGTATTTT. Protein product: CASSESLSGGATDTQYF.

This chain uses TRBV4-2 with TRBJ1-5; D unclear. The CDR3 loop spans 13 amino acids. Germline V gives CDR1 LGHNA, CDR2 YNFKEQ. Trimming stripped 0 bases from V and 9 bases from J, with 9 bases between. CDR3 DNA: TGTGCCAGCAGCCAAGAAGCGCGTACGCCCCAGCATTTT. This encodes CASSQEARTPQHF.

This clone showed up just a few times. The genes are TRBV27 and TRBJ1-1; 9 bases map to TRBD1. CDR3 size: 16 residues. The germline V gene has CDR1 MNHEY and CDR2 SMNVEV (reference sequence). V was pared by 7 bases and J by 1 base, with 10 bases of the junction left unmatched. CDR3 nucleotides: TGTGCCAGCAAAAAAGACCCGGGACAGGGGAACACTGAAGCTTTCTTT. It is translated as CASKKDPGQGNTEAFF.

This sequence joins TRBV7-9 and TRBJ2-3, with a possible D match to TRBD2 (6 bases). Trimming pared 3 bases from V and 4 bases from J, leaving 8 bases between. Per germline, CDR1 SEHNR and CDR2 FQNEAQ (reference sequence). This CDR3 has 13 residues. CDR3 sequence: CASSFGGPDTQYF. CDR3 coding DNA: TGTGCCAGCAGCTTCGGGGGACCAGATACGCAGTATTTT.

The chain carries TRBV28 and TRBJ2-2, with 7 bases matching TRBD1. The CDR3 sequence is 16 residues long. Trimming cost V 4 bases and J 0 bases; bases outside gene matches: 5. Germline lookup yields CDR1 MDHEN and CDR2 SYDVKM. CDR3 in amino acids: CASSWGTGANTGELFF. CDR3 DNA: TGTGCCAGCAGTTGGGGAACAGGGGCGAACACCGGGGAGCTGTTTTTT.

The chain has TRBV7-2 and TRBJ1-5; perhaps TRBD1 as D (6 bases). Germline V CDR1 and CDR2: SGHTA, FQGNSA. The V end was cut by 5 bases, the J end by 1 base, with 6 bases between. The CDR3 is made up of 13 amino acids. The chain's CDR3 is CASSGQSNQPQHF. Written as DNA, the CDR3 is TGTGCCAGCAGCGGACAGAGCAATCAGCCCCAGCATTTT.

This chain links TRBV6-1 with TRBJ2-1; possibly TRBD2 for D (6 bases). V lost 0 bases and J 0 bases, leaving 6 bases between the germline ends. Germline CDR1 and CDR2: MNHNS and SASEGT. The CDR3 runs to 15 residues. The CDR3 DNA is TGTGCCAGCAGTGAAGCGGGGGGCTCCTACAATGAGCAGTTCTTC. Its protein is CASSEAGGSYNEQFF.

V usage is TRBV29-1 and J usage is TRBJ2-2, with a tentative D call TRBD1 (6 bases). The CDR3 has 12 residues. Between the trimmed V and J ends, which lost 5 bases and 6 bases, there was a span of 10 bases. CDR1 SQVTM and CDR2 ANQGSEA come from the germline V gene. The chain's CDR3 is CSVPKGAGELFF. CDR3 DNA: TGCAGCGTTCCAAAGGGGGCCGGGGAGCTGTTTTTT.

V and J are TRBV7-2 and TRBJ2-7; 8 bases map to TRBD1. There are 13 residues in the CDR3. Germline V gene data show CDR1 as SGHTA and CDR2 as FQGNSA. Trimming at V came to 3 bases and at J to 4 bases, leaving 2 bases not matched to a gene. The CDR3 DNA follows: TGTGCCAGCAGCTTGCAGGGGGCTTACGAGCAGTACTTC. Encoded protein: CASSLQGAYEQYF.

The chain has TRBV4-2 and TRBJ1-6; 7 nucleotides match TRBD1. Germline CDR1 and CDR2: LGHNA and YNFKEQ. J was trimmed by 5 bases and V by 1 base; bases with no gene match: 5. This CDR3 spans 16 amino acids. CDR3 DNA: TGTGCCAGCAGCCAAGGGGGACAGCCTAATAATTCACCCCTCCACTTT. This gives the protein CASSQGGQPNNSPLHF.